This passage covers 7 T cell receptor beta chains from one sample sequenced in a study of blood T cell repertoires in COVID-19. TCRdb's table, derived via immunoSEQ multiplex PCR, lists solely in-frame clones and lacks some. This table has under 200,000 clones, more than 70% appearing once. Sequencing was done on a sample of peripheral blood. Every receptor here comes from a man in his fifties with active or convalescent COVID-19.

The chain joins TRBV24-1 to TRBJ2-1, with TRBD1 as a possible D gene (6 bases). CDR3 size: 15 residues. Germline CDR1 is KGHDR and CDR2 is SFDVKD. The V end lost 3 bases, the J end lost 2 bases, and 10 bases lay between the germline ends. CDR3: CATSDPAGAYNEQFF. The CDR3 region has the DNA TGTGCCACCAGTGATCCCGCAGGGGCCTACAATGAGCAGTTCTTC.

The chain has TRBV10-3 and TRBJ2-2; D possibly corresponds to TRBD2 (6 bases). Germline CDR1 and CDR2: ENHRY and SYGVKD. This CDR3 contains 14 residues. Trimming shortened V by 10 bases and J by 0 bases, and 12 bases separated the two germline ends. The chain's CDR3 is CATRDSPNTGELFF. In DNA, the CDR3 is TGTGCCACCCGGGACTCCCCGAACACCGGGGAGCTGTTTTTT.

This CDR3 reads CASSPTGLGGYTF. CDR3 bases: TGTGCCAGCAGCCCAACAGGGCTGGGGGGCTACACCTTC. The chain employs TRBV7-3 and TRBJ1-2; D is perhaps TRBD1 (6 bases). The V end lost 5 bases, the J end lost 8 bases, and 15 bases lay between the germline ends. CDR3 size: 13 residues. Germline values: CDR1 SGHTA, CDR2 FQGTGA. The full variable domain, in which reference TRBV7-3 and TRBJ1-2 provide the parts outside the CDR3, is GAGVSQTPSNKVTEKGKYVELRCDPISGHTALYWYRQSLGQGPEFLIYFQGTGAADDSGLPNDRFFAVRPEGSVSTLKIQRTERGDSAVYLCASSPTGLGGYTFGSGTRLTVV.

CDR3 loop: CASSVDFGGVGGASTDTQYF. The CDR3 DNA reads TGTGCCAGCAGCGTAGATTTCGGAGGAGTGGGCGGAGCCAGCACAGATACGCAGTATTTT. The rearrangement joins TRBV9 to TRBJ2-3; maybe TRBD2 (5 bases). This CDR3 is built from 20 residues. The germline V gene encodes CDR1 SGDLS and CDR2 YYNGEE. Trimming took off 0 bases at V and 0 bases at J, with 23 bases between the two ends.

The chain recombines TRBV19 with TRBJ2-3, with 9 bases aligning to TRBD2. The J segment lost 2 bases and the V segment lost 3 bases, leaving 6 bases of the junction unmatched. The CDR3 runs 16 residues. CDR1 is LNHDA, CDR2 SQIVND, per germline (reference sequence). The chain's CDR3 is CASSMALAGYTDTQYF. The CDR3 DNA reads TGTGCCAGTAGTATGGCGCTAGCGGGGTACACAGATACGCAGTATTTT.

The V gene is TRBV27, the J gene TRBJ1-4; possible D gene TRBD1, 6 bases. V dropped 5 bases and J dropped 4 bases, with 11 bases sitting between them. Germline V gene data show CDR1 as MNHEY and CDR2 as SMNVEV (reference sequence). The CDR3 covers 14 residues. The CDR3 loop is CASSRTVYNEKLFF. The CDR3, as DNA: TGTGCCAGCAGTAGGACAGTCTATAATGAAAAACTGTTTTTT.

The V gene is TRBV29-1, the J gene TRBJ1-6; D uncertain. Germline loops: CDR1 SQVTM, CDR2 ANQGSEA. This CDR3 has 13 amino acids. V was clipped by 5 bases and J by 3 bases, with 8 bases between them. The CDR3 reads CSVSFSYNSPLHF. CDR3 in DNA: TGCAGCGTTAGCTTTAGCTATAATTCACCCCTCCACTTT.